These T cell receptor beta chains were read from a single sample in a study of blood T cells in healthy people across ages. TCRdb reanalysed the 5' RACE reads using MiXCR and keeps one entry per CDR3 protein. The sample holds 850,000 to 1,000,000 distinct CDR3 sequences, around 48% seen once. Sequencing input: blood. These receptors came from a man aged 25-40 years in good health. CDR3s include the opening cysteine and the closing phenylalanine or tryptophan. The order of the fields is CDR3 protein, CDR3 DNA, clone size, D gene, V gene, J gene. The D gene is left open where the match is weak. Clone size appears in some rows only: once, few, many, or a class for an expanded clone.

cdr3_aa: CASSLDLHPQHF
cdr3_nt: TGTGCCAGCAGCTTAGATCTCCACCCCCAGCATTTT
clone_size: -
d_call: -
v_call: TRBV7-9
j_call: TRBJ1-5

cdr3_aa: CASSEWRAGGTQYF
cdr3_nt: TGTGCCAGCAGTGAATGGAGGGCCGGTGGTACGCAGTATTTT
clone_size: -
d_call: -
v_call: TRBV25-1
j_call: TRBJ2-3

cdr3_aa: CASSEMSGGGETQYF
cdr3_nt: TGTGCCAGCAGTGAAATGAGTGGGGGGGGGGAGACCCAGTACTTC
clone_size: few
d_call: TRBD2
v_call: TRBV6-1
j_call: TRBJ2-5

cdr3_aa: CSAWISNEQFF
cdr3_nt: TGCAGTGCTTGGATTAGCAATGAGCAGTTCTTC
clone_size: -
d_call: -
v_call: TRBV20-1
j_call: TRBJ2-1

cdr3_aa: CASSVAGLAGVYEQYF
cdr3_nt: TGTGCCAGCAGCGTAGCTGGACTAGCGGGGGTCTACGAGCAGTACTTC
clone_size: -
d_call: TRBD2
v_call: TRBV9
j_call: TRBJ2-7

cdr3_aa: CASSSTGGRNEQFF
cdr3_nt: TGTGCCAGCAGTTCGACGGGGGGGCGGAATGAGCAGTTCTTC
clone_size: few
d_call: TRBD2
v_call: TRBV6-5
j_call: TRBJ2-1

cdr3_aa: CAWAVKDRSNEQFF
cdr3_nt: TGTGCCTGGGCGGTAAAGGACCGATCCAATGAGCAGTTCTTC
clone_size: many
d_call: -
v_call: TRBV30
j_call: TRBJ2-1

cdr3_aa: CASSYSVQGPYEQYF
cdr3_nt: TGTGCCAGCAGTTACTCCGTCCAGGGACCCTACGAGCAGTACTTC
clone_size: few
d_call: -
v_call: TRBV6-5
j_call: TRBJ2-7

cdr3_aa: CASSPTAGGSNQPQHF
cdr3_nt: TGTGCCAGCAGCCCCACCGCGGGGGGGAGCAATCAGCCCCAGCATTTT
clone_size: -
d_call: -
v_call: TRBV7-8
j_call: TRBJ1-5

cdr3_aa: CASSYPRGGSYEQYF
cdr3_nt: TGTGCCAGCAGTTACCCCAGGGGCGGGTCCTACGAGCAGTACTTC
clone_size: few
d_call: -
v_call: TRBV6-5
j_call: TRBJ2-7

cdr3_aa: CASSPGQGLDEKLFF
cdr3_nt: TGTGCCAGCAGCCCCGGACAGGGGCTAGATGAAAAACTGTTTTTT
clone_size: -
d_call: TRBD1
v_call: TRBV7-9
j_call: TRBJ1-4

cdr3_aa: CASSVEGLYEQYF
cdr3_nt: TGTGCCAGCAGCGTAGAAGGGCTATACGAGCAGTACTTC
clone_size: -
d_call: -
v_call: TRBV9
j_call: TRBJ2-7

cdr3_aa: CASSLQAQVSTDTQYF
cdr3_nt: TGTGCCAGCAGTTTACAGGCCCAAGTAAGCACAGATACGCAGTATTTT
clone_size: once
d_call: -
v_call: TRBV27
j_call: TRBJ2-3

cdr3_aa: CASSLADIYEQYF
cdr3_nt: TGTGCCAGCAGCTTAGCGGACATCTACGAGCAGTACTTC
clone_size: -
d_call: -
v_call: TRBV7-8
j_call: TRBJ2-7

cdr3_aa: CAWSRANIQYF
cdr3_nt: TGTGCCTGGAGTAGGGCAAACATTCAGTACTTC
clone_size: once
d_call: -
v_call: TRBV30
j_call: TRBJ2-4

cdr3_aa: CASSPPGLGVPYF
cdr3_nt: TGTGCCAGCAGCCCACCGGGACTAGGGGTCCCGTACTTC
clone_size: few
d_call: TRBD2
v_call: TRBV7-2
j_call: TRBJ2-5

cdr3_aa: CASSKEGTSGGKVTQYF
cdr3_nt: TGTGCCAGTAGTAAGGAGGGGACTAGCGGGGGAAAGGTTACGCAGTATTTT
clone_size: -
d_call: TRBD2
v_call: TRBV19
j_call: TRBJ2-3

cdr3_aa: CASSPGQINVLTF
cdr3_nt: TGTGCCAGCAGTCCGGGACAGATCAACGTCCTGACTTTC
clone_size: few
d_call: TRBD1
v_call: TRBV12-3/TRBV12-4
j_call: TRBJ2-6

cdr3_aa: CASSSGQAPETQYF
cdr3_nt: TGTGCCAGCAGCTCGGGACAGGCGCCCGAGACCCAGTACTTC
clone_size: -
d_call: TRBD1
v_call: TRBV7-2
j_call: TRBJ2-5

cdr3_aa: CSVAPRLQERDTQYF
cdr3_nt: TGCAGCGTTGCGCCCCGACTCCAGGAAAGGGATACGCAGTATTTT
clone_size: -
d_call: -
v_call: TRBV29-1
j_call: TRBJ2-3

cdr3_aa: CSARPSAGGVDTQYF
cdr3_nt: TGCAGTGCTAGACCCTCGGCGGGGGGGGTAGATACGCAGTATTTT
clone_size: few
d_call: TRBD2
v_call: TRBV20-1
j_call: TRBJ2-3

cdr3_aa: CASRDSNTYEQYF
cdr3_nt: TGCGCCAGTCGGGACAGTAATACCTACGAGCAGTACTTC
clone_size: few
d_call: TRBD1
v_call: TRBV4-1
j_call: TRBJ2-7

cdr3_aa: CASSSPMYYEQYF
cdr3_nt: TGTGCCAGCAGCTCCCCGATGTACTACGAGCAGTACTTC
clone_size: few
d_call: -
v_call: TRBV7-2
j_call: TRBJ2-7

cdr3_aa: CASSRIWVSGGVYNEQFF
cdr3_nt: TGTGCCAGCAGCCGAATTTGGGTTAGCGGGGGGGTATACAATGAGCAGTTCTTC
clone_size: -
d_call: TRBD2
v_call: TRBV4-2
j_call: TRBJ2-1

cdr3_aa: CASSFWGVGTEAFF
cdr3_nt: TGTGCCAGCAGTTTTTGGGGGGTAGGAACTGAAGCTTTCTTT
clone_size: -
d_call: -
v_call: TRBV12-3/TRBV12-4
j_call: TRBJ1-1

cdr3_aa: CASSYRDMNEQYF
cdr3_nt: TGTGCCAGCAGTTACAGGGATATGAACGAGCAGTACTTC
clone_size: -
d_call: -
v_call: TRBV2
j_call: TRBJ2-7

cdr3_aa: CSARAYEQYF
cdr3_nt: TGCAGTGCTAGAGCCTACGAGCAGTACTTC
clone_size: -
d_call: -
v_call: TRBV20-1
j_call: TRBJ2-7

cdr3_aa: CASSHGDRGYDEQYF
cdr3_nt: TGCGCCAGCAGCCATGGGGACAGGGGTTACGATGAGCAGTACTTC
clone_size: -
d_call: TRBD1
v_call: TRBV4-1
j_call: TRBJ2-7

cdr3_aa: CAWSGAGSSYEQYF
cdr3_nt: TGTGCCTGGAGTGGGGCGGGGAGCTCCTACGAGCAGTACTTC
clone_size: -
d_call: -
v_call: TRBV30
j_call: TRBJ2-7

cdr3_aa: CASSLGGGEAYGYTF
cdr3_nt: TGTGCCAGCAGTTTGGGGGGAGGGGAAGCCTATGGCTACACCTTC
clone_size: many
d_call: -
v_call: TRBV12-3/TRBV12-4
j_call: TRBJ1-2

cdr3_aa: CASSSDARTSGSLYNEQFF
cdr3_nt: TGTGCCAGCAGCTCAGATGCCCGGACTAGCGGGAGTTTATACAATGAGCAGTTCTTC
clone_size: -
d_call: TRBD2
v_call: TRBV7-2
j_call: TRBJ2-1

cdr3_aa: CASSQGVNVGAGELFF
cdr3_nt: TGTGCCAGCAGCCAAGGGGTTAATGTGGGGGCCGGGGAGCTGTTTTTT
clone_size: -
d_call: -
v_call: TRBV3-1
j_call: TRBJ2-2

cdr3_aa: CAIMEDSYNEQFF
cdr3_nt: TGTGCCATCATGGAGGACTCCTACAATGAGCAGTTCTTC
clone_size: many
d_call: -
v_call: TRBV10-3
j_call: TRBJ2-1

cdr3_aa: CSARRTSPGELFF
cdr3_nt: TGCAGTGCTAGGAGGACTAGTCCCGGGGAGCTGTTTTTT
clone_size: few
d_call: TRBD2
v_call: TRBV20-1
j_call: TRBJ2-2

cdr3_aa: CASTLGGRAGYEQYF
cdr3_nt: TGTGCCAGCACCTTAGGGGGGCGTGCTGGCTACGAGCAGTACTTC
clone_size: -
d_call: -
v_call: TRBV27
j_call: TRBJ2-7

cdr3_aa: CASSGEGLGLAYNEQFF
cdr3_nt: TGTGCCAGCAGCGGTGAGGGACTAGGGTTGGCCTACAATGAGCAGTTCTTC
clone_size: few
d_call: TRBD2
v_call: TRBV7-9
j_call: TRBJ2-1

cdr3_aa: CASSEEGGALYNEQFF
cdr3_nt: TGTGCCAGCAGTGAAGAAGGAGGGGCCCTCTACAATGAGCAGTTCTTC
clone_size: -
d_call: -
v_call: TRBV6-1
j_call: TRBJ2-1

cdr3_aa: CVRGSSTDTQYF
cdr3_nt: TGTGTCAGGGGGTCTAGCACAGATACGCAGTATTTT
clone_size: few
d_call: TRBD1
v_call: TRBV6-5
j_call: TRBJ2-3

cdr3_aa: CASSGPEVGYTF
cdr3_nt: TGTGCCAGCAGCGGACCCGAGGTGGGCTACACCTTC
clone_size: -
d_call: -
v_call: TRBV12-3/TRBV12-4
j_call: TRBJ1-2

cdr3_aa: CASSLEHATNEKLFF
cdr3_nt: TGTGCCAGCAGTTTAGAGCACGCAACTAATGAAAAACTGTTTTTT
clone_size: few
d_call: -
v_call: TRBV27
j_call: TRBJ1-4

cdr3_aa: CASRRDPRELFF
cdr3_nt: TGTGCCAGCAGACGGGATCCCAGGGAGCTGTTTTTT
clone_size: -
d_call: -
v_call: TRBV12-3/TRBV12-4
j_call: TRBJ2-2

cdr3_aa: CASRYRGAPNSPLHF
cdr3_nt: TGTGCCAGCAGATATAGAGGGGCCCCTAATTCACCCCTCCACTTT
clone_size: -
d_call: -
v_call: TRBV12-3/TRBV12-4
j_call: TRBJ1-6

cdr3_aa: CASSLERGREQYF
cdr3_nt: TGTGCCAGCAGTTTAGAGAGAGGGCGCGAGCAGTACTTC
clone_size: -
d_call: -
v_call: TRBV12-3/TRBV12-4
j_call: TRBJ2-7

cdr3_aa: CASRLQGVSEETQYF
cdr3_nt: TGTGCCAGCAGGCTACAGGGGGTTTCTGAAGAGACCCAGTACTTC
clone_size: few
d_call: TRBD1
v_call: TRBV6-5
j_call: TRBJ2-5

cdr3_aa: CASSVGWGDGYGYTF
cdr3_nt: TGTGCCAGCAGCGTAGGGTGGGGCGACGGCTATGGCTACACCTTC
clone_size: once
d_call: -
v_call: TRBV9
j_call: TRBJ1-2

cdr3_aa: CSARAEIAKNIQYF
cdr3_nt: TGCAGTGCTAGGGCAGAGATAGCCAAAAACATTCAGTACTTC
clone_size: few
d_call: -
v_call: TRBV20-1
j_call: TRBJ2-4

cdr3_aa: CAVQGAGYNEQFF
cdr3_nt: TGTGCCGTACAGGGGGCTGGCTACAATGAGCAGTTCTTC
clone_size: -
d_call: TRBD1
v_call: TRBV10-3
j_call: TRBJ2-1

cdr3_aa: CSAEALGLAGKQETQYF
cdr3_nt: TGCAGTGCTGAGGCCCTTGGTTTGGCGGGGAAGCAAGAGACCCAGTACTTC
clone_size: -
d_call: -
v_call: TRBV20-1
j_call: TRBJ2-5

cdr3_aa: CASRDRAKENIQYF
cdr3_nt: TGTGCCAGCAGGGACCGGGCGAAGGAAAACATTCAGTACTTC
clone_size: once
d_call: -
v_call: TRBV27
j_call: TRBJ2-4

cdr3_aa: CASSLGLAEADEQFF
cdr3_nt: TGTGCCAGCAGCCTAGGACTAGCGGAGGCAGATGAGCAGTTCTTC
clone_size: -
d_call: TRBD2
v_call: TRBV4-2
j_call: TRBJ2-1

cdr3_aa: CASSGTGLLSSYTF
cdr3_nt: TGTGCCAGCAGCGGGACAGGCCTCCTAAGTAGCTACACCTTC
clone_size: -
d_call: TRBD1
v_call: TRBV7-9
j_call: TRBJ1-2

cdr3_aa: CAGKQATNSPLHF
cdr3_nt: TGTGCCGGAAAGCAGGCTACTAATTCACCCCTCCACTTT
clone_size: -
d_call: -
v_call: TRBV6-2/TRBV6-3
j_call: TRBJ1-6

cdr3_aa: CASSISTVVRIHEQYF
cdr3_nt: TGTGCCAGTAGTATCTCGACAGTGGTGAGGATCCACGAGCAGTACTTC
clone_size: few
d_call: -
v_call: TRBV19
j_call: TRBJ2-7

cdr3_aa: CSARDETGLRNQPQHF
cdr3_nt: TGCAGTGCTAGAGATGAGACAGGGCTCAGGAATCAGCCCCAGCATTTT
clone_size: -
d_call: TRBD1
v_call: TRBV20-1
j_call: TRBJ1-5

cdr3_aa: CASSRKGSGHTDTQYF
cdr3_nt: TGCGCCAGCAGCCGAAAGGGGAGCGGGCACACAGATACGCAGTATTTT
clone_size: -
d_call: -
v_call: TRBV5-1
j_call: TRBJ2-3

cdr3_aa: CASSPTQVDGYTF
cdr3_nt: TGTGCCAGCTCACCGACCCAGGTTGATGGCTACACCTTC
clone_size: few
d_call: -
v_call: TRBV18
j_call: TRBJ1-2

cdr3_aa: CASSVQGANTGELFF
cdr3_nt: TGTGCCAGCAGCGTTCAGGGGGCGAACACCGGGGAGCTGTTTTTT
clone_size: -
d_call: TRBD1
v_call: TRBV7-2
j_call: TRBJ2-2

cdr3_aa: CASSGRGDTEAFF
cdr3_nt: TGTGCCAGCAGCGGCAGGGGGGACACTGAAGCTTTCTTT
clone_size: once
d_call: TRBD1
v_call: TRBV7-2
j_call: TRBJ1-1

cdr3_aa: CASSYPSGAYGLETQYF
cdr3_nt: TGTGCCAGCAGTTATCCTAGCGGGGCTTATGGGTTAGAGACCCAGTACTTC
clone_size: once
d_call: TRBD2
v_call: TRBV6-2/TRBV6-3
j_call: TRBJ2-5

cdr3_aa: CASSLDSSSYNEQFF
cdr3_nt: TGTGCCAGCAGTTTGGACAGTAGCTCCTACAATGAGCAGTTCTTC
clone_size: many
d_call: -
v_call: TRBV5-1
j_call: TRBJ2-1